A selection of T cell receptor beta chains follows, all from one sample in a study of blood T cell repertoires in COVID-19. Assay used: immunoSEQ multiplex PCR; TCRdb lists only in-frame clones, some missing. The sample holds 300,000 or so clones, around 84% seen once. Material for sequencing was PBMCs or T cells enriched from blood (not recorded which). These receptors all stem from a woman aged 18-29 years who had recovered from COVID-19. CDR3s leave out the opening cysteine and the closing phenylalanine or tryptophan. The order of the fields is J gene, V gene, CDR3 protein.

TRBJ1-1,TRBV28,ASSTIHDLQGSGTEAF
TRBJ2-1,TRBV5-1,ASSVGQGIGEQF
TRBJ2-5,TRBV9,ASSVEEETQY
TRBJ1-2,TRBV4-1,ASSQLSAGGKDGYT
TRBJ1-5,TRBV2,ASSGGTSYSNQPQH
TRBJ1-4,TRBV24-1,ATSGISWYGNEKLF
TRBJ2-2,TRBV18,ASSPVLNTGELF
TRBJ1-6,TRBV11-3,ASSLDQNSPLH
TRBJ1-1,TRBV28,ASSFVPAGQGPNREAF
TRBJ2-5,TRBV5-5,ASSVPGQGLETQY
TRBJ1-1,TRBV19,ASSPGGGNTEAF
TRBJ2-1,TRBV5-6,ASSLDTTYYNEQF
TRBJ2-1,TRBV7-9,ASSALTNYNEQF
TRBJ1-2,TRBV5-1,ASSQWTGPDGYT
TRBJ2-6,TRBV24-1,ATSDGGGGANVLT
TRBJ2-1,TRBV4-1,ASSFFGGHNEQF
TRBJ1-5,TRBV29-1,SVGTRDQPQH
TRBJ1-3,TRBV6-1,ASSEGAGVDTIY
TRBJ2-1,TRBV6-4,ASSEVPTSLNNEQF
TRBJ2-7,TRBV10-2,ASMFAGAYEQY
TRBJ1-1,TRBV7-9,ASSFSLQGTEAF
TRBJ2-2,TRBV7-2,ASSLSGLSVIGELF
TRBJ2-1,TRBV7-6,ASSLSLRERSYNEQF
TRBJ2-7,TRBV27,ASSSIAGQHPAYEQY
TRBJ2-2,TRBV5-5,ASSLDAPSGELF
TRBJ1-5,TRBV6-5,ASSSTGFNQPQH
TRBJ1-4,TRBV5-1,ASSQGQGEKLF
TRBJ1-1,TRBV6-1,ASSDEGQSAEAF
TRBJ1-2,TRBV7-9,ASSLAAAGEGYT
TRBJ1-4,TRBV5-5,ASSAGGAGEKLF
TRBJ1-1,TRBV19,ASSIGLHPPGTEAF